The clone carrying this TCR beta chain appeared once. Some clones are missing from TCRdb's copy, which holds only in-frame ones; the method was immunoSEQ multiplex PCR. The table has 95,000 to 110,000 clones, around nine tenths seen once. V shed 6 bases and J shed 6 bases, with 6 bases lying between them. The CDR3 is made up of 11 amino acids. The germline gives CDR1 SGHAT, CDR2 FQDESV (reference sequence). The record originates from a study of control samples from healthy donors and cancer patients. The J gene is TRBJ2-4, the V gene TRBV11-1; no clear D gene. This receptor was obtained from a man in his 60s with lung cancer. The sample comprised PBMCs. CDR3 region: CASRTGNIQYF. The DNA of the CDR3 is TGTGCCAGCAGGACGGGAAACATTCAGTACTTC.